The present T cell receptor (beta chain) was sequenced within a study of blood T cell repertoires in COVID-19. Data came from immunoSEQ multiplex PCR; TCRdb stores just in-frame clones and leaves some out. Of 150,000 to 200,000 clones listed, about 86% are singletons. This CDR3 is built from 16 residues. Trimming stripped 1 base from V and 0 bases from J, with 9 bases between. Germline V gene data show CDR1 as LGHDT and CDR2 as YNNKEL (reference sequence). This clonotype originated in a young man with active or convalescent COVID-19. The rearrangement joins TRBV3-1 (or the pseudogene TRBV3-2) to TRBJ2-2; possible D gene TRBD2, 6 bases. The material sequenced was peripheral blood. As DNA, the CDR3 is TGTGCCAGCAGCCAAGTAGGAGGGTCGAACACCGGGGAGCTGTTTTTT. It specifies CASSQVGGSNTGELFF.